Below are 11 T cell receptor beta chains sequenced from a single sample in a study of blood T cell repertoires in COVID-19. Produced via immunoSEQ multiplex PCR; TCRdb's table is partial and in-frame only. The sample has about 140,000 clones; 88% are singletons. The sample consisted of peripheral blood. These receptors were collected from an older woman with acute or convalescent COVID-19.

The rearrangement uses TRBV18 and TRBJ2-6; 8 bases are shared with TRBD1. This CDR3 region has 16 residues. Germline values: CDR1 KGHSH, CDR2 LQKENI. The V and J ends lost 9 bases and 4 bases, in that order; junction bases with no gene match: 11. In DNA form, the CDR3 reads TGTGCCAGTAATGGACAGGGAATATCCGGGGCCAACGTCCTGACTTTC. Its protein product is CASNGQGISGANVLTF.

The chain uses TRBV11-2 and TRBJ1-5, with 11 bases lining up with TRBD1. CDR1 is SGHAT, CDR2 FQNNGV, per germline. Losses at the gene ends were 5 bases for V and 5 bases for J; bases not matched to a gene: 11. The CDR3 extends over 17 amino acids. This CDR3 reads CASSLGSGTGGYQPQHF. In DNA, the CDR3 is TGTGCCAGCAGCCTCGGGTCCGGGACAGGGGGGTATCAGCCCCAGCATTTT.

The V gene is TRBV3-1 (or the pseudogene TRBV3-2), the J gene TRBJ2-3, with 9 nucleotides matching TRBD2. Germline-derived CDR1 and CDR2 are LGHDT and YNNKEL (reference sequence). The CDR3 is 16 residues long. Trimming at V came to 5 bases and at J to 2 bases, leaving 8 bases not matched to a gene. CDR3 coding DNA: TGTGCCAGCAGCGCCAGCGGGGGGCCTCCCACAGATACGCAGTATTTT. It codes for CASSASGGPPTDTQYF.

This rearrangement joins TRBV14 to TRBJ2-5; 13 bases fit TRBD2. The CDR3 has 18 residues. Germline lookup yields CDR1 SGHDN and CDR2 FVKESK. V lost 4 bases to trimming and J lost 0 bases; unmatched junction nucleotides: 8. CDR3 DNA sequence: TGTGCCAGCAGCCCCGGACTAGCGGGGGCCCTGTACCAAGAGACCCAGTACTTC. Residues: CASSPGLAGALYQETQYF.

This chain links TRBV28 with TRBJ1-4; D is unresolved. The V end lost 3 bases, the J end lost 4 bases, and 15 bases lay between the germline ends. The length of the CDR3 is 16 residues. Germline CDR1 MDHEN, CDR2 SYDVKM. CDR3 region: CASSFQAEGLNEKLFF. DNA for the CDR3: TGTGCCAGCAGTTTTCAAGCTGAGGGCCTTAATGAAAAACTGTTTTTT.

This clone has a handful of counts. The rearrangement links TRBV30 to TRBJ1-3; no firm D call. CDR1 and CDR2 (germline): GTSNPN, SVGIG (reference sequence). V dropped 4 bases and J dropped 1 base, with 5 bases sitting between them. CDR3 size: 12 residues. The CDR3: CAWKASGNTIYF. CDR3 nucleotides: TGTGCCTGGAAAGCGTCTGGAAACACCATATATTTT.

This clone was observed once. This chain links TRBV12-3 or TRBV12-4 with TRBJ1-2; 12 bases map to TRBD1. The V and J ends lost 7 bases and 7 bases, in that order; junction bases with no gene match: 4. CDR3 length: 13 residues. The CDR3 bases are TGTGCCAGCAAGGGACAGGGGGCGTTTGGCTACACCTTC. It translates to CASKGQGAFGYTF.

The chain recombines TRBV7-2 with TRBJ2-2; possible D gene TRBD1, 5 bases. The CDR3 is 16 amino acids. Between the trimmed V and J ends, which lost 3 bases and 0 bases, there was a span of 11 bases. Germline V CDR1 and CDR2: SGHTA, FQGNSA. The CDR3 nucleotides are TGTGCCAGCAGCTTCATAGGACATACGAACACCGGGGAGCTGTTTTTT. Its translation: CASSFIGHTNTGELFF.

The V gene is TRBV5-1, the J gene TRBJ1-3; 9 bases match TRBD1. The CDR3 sequence is 16 residues long. The trim removed 3 bases at V and 0 bases at J, leaving 4 bases unmatched. CDR1 SGHRS and CDR2 YFSETQ come from the germline V gene. The CDR3 loop is CASSSTGGLSGNTIYF. Here the CDR3 DNA reads TGCGCCAGCAGCTCTACAGGGGGCCTCTCTGGAAACACCATATATTTT. The whole variable domain, filled in from reference TRBV5-1 and TRBJ1-3, reads KAGVTQTPRYLIKTRGQQVTLSCSPISGHRSVSWYQQTPGQGLQFLFEYFSETQRNKGNFPGRFSGRQFSNSRSEMNVSTLELGDSALYLCASSSTGGLSGNTIYFGEGSWLTVV.

V usage is TRBV4-3 and J usage is TRBJ2-7; TRBD1 matches 10 bases. Per the germline V gene, CDR1 is LGHNA and CDR2 is YSLEER. The CDR3 loop spans 15 amino acids. The V segment lost 5 bases and the J segment 2 bases; nucleotides outside the gene matches: 6. The CDR3 region is CASSFKDRGPYEQYF. In DNA, the CDR3 is TGCGCCAGCAGCTTTAAAGACAGGGGGCCCTACGAGCAGTACTTC.

This sequence joins TRBV10-3 and TRBJ1-6, with a possible D match to TRBD1 (6 bases). V gave up 0 bases and J gave up 1 base, with 16 bases separating them. Germline CDR1 ENHRY, CDR2 SYGVKD. This CDR3 region has 19 residues. The CDR3 loop is CAISESQGLLGSYNSPLHF. The CDR3 DNA is TGTGCCATCAGTGAGTCCCAGGGGCTCCTTGGGTCCTATAATTCACCCCTCCACTTT.